This T cell receptor beta chain was recorded in a study of beta chain features in type 1 diabetes. Points from the study as a whole: In comparison with healthy donors, patients had naive, central memory and Treg TCRB repertoires that appeared more similar.

Since all of the isolated RNA was reverse transcribed, expressed TCRB transcripts were what got sequenced. Profiled with immunoSEQ multiplex PCR; TCRdb holds only in-frame clones, not every one. Of 200,000 to 250,000 clones listed, over 9.5% are singletons. This clone was seen a few times. The antigen remains undetermined. CDR1 is SQVTM and CDR2 is ANQGSEA in the germline V gene. The CDR3 extends over 14 amino acids. V shed 2 bases and J shed 5 bases, with 14 bases lying between them. The V call is TRBV29-1, the J call TRBJ2-3, with D perhaps matching TRBD1 (6 bases). The receptor's source is a woman between 18 and 30 years old in good health. Sequenced sample: naive CD4+ T cells from blood. This CDR3 is CSVELADSRDTQYF. The CDR3 bases are TGCAGCGTTGAATTGGCGGACAGTAGAGATACGCAGTATTTT.